This is a list of T cell receptor beta chains from one sample in a study of vaccination and CD4 T cells after COVID-19. For these receptors, no antigen is known. MiXCR was run by TCRdb on the PCR reads, yielding one entry per CDR3 protein. The table includes more than 11,000 distinct CDR3 sequences, about 55% detected once. Sequencing used CD4+ T cells from blood, cultured in vitro. The receptors come from a human donor who had recovered from COVID-19. Each CDR3 is given with its conserved first and last residue. A D gene is named only where the DNA matches it firmly. Size is stated for part of the rows, as once, few or many counts, or as a class when the clone is expanded.

J	length	V	D	size	DNA	CDR3
TRBJ1-2	12	TRBV10-1	NA	few	TGCGCCAGCAGTGGGACAAACTATGGCTACACCTTC	CASSGTNYGYTF
TRBJ2-2	17	TRBV19	TRBD2	once	TGTGCCAGTAGTAAGCGACTAGCGGGAGAGGGCACCGGGGAGCTGTTTTTT	CASSKRLAGEGTGELFF
TRBJ1-5	13	TRBV6-2/TRBV6-3	NA	large	TGTGCCAGCAGTTACTATGGGGATCAGCCCCAGCATTTT	CASSYYGDQPQHF
TRBJ1-5	14	TRBV18	NA	few	TGTGCCAGCTCACCAACAGGGACACGTCAGCCCCAGCATTTT	CASSPTGTRQPQHF
TRBJ1-6	14	TRBV5-4	NA	few	TGTGCCAGCAGACAGGTACAGTATAATTCACCCCTCCACTTT	CASRQVQYNSPLHF
TRBJ1-1	17	TRBV6-4	NA	few	TGTGCCAGCAGTGACCAGACAGGCCGGGTCGTGGAAACTGAAGCTTTCTTT	CASSDQTGRVVETEAFF
TRBJ1-2	14	TRBV10-2	NA	few	TGCGCCAGCAGTGAAACAGGAGATCTCTATGGCTACACCTTC	CASSETGDLYGYTF
TRBJ2-5	13	TRBV18	NA	NA	TGTGCCAGCTCACGGGGATTCCAAGAGACCCAGTACTTC	CASSRGFQETQYF
TRBJ2-7	13	TRBV29-1	NA	NA	TGCAGCGTTGAAGTACCCGCGACCTACGAGCAGTACTTC	CSVEVPATYEQYF
TRBJ2-5	15	TRBV24-1	TRBD1	NA	TGTGCCACCAGTGACCCGACAGGGACCCAAGAGACCCAGTACTTC	CATSDPTGTQETQYF